The 3 T cell receptor beta chains below were found in one sample sequenced in a study of Graves' ophthalmopathy and Graves' hyperthyroidism. RNA transcripts were the source from which TCR beta CDR3 regions were amplified. Amplification began with first-round RT-PCR using HTBI primers, then second-round multiplex PCR was performed. TCRdb reanalysed the multiplex PCR reads using MiXCR and keeps one entry per CDR3 protein. The profile covers roughly 50,000 distinct CDR3 sequences, with 50% to 65% appearing a single time and roughly 20% taken by the ten largest. Input material: peripheral blood. These receptors were taken from an adult man with Graves' ophthalmopathy.

This clonotype has at least ten counts. The V gene is TRBV5-6, the J gene TRBJ2-3, with D possibly TRBD2 on 6 matching bases. This CDR3 has 17 amino acids. V lost 5 bases and J lost 4, with 23 bases in between. CDR1 SGHDT and CDR2 YYEEEE come from the germline V gene. CDR3: CASSMVGGDGWADTQYF. For the CDR3, the DNA is TGTGCCAGCAGTATGGTCGGGGGTGACGGTTGGGCAGATACGCAGTATTTT.

Comments on this clonotype: Germline is not matched at one junction end, which may reflect a read error. This chain connects TRBV2 to TRBJ2-7, with 8 bases aligning to TRBD1. Germline V gene lookup returns CDR1 SNHLY and CDR2 FYNNEI. CDR3 size: 15 residues. The CDR3 sequence: CACSQDRARSYEQYF. The CDR3 nucleotides read TGTGCCTGCAGTCAGGACAGGGCTAGATCCTACGAGCAGTACTTC.

This clonotype was counted many times. The genes are TRBV7-9 and TRBJ2-1, with TRBD2 identical over 9 bases. Germline V gives CDR1 SEHNR, CDR2 FQNEAQ (reference sequence). J gave up 7 bases and V 7 bases, and 8 bases lay outside the gene matches. This CDR3 region has 14 residues. CDR3 sequence reads: CASTWGSGGNEQFF. DNA for the CDR3: TGTGCCAGCACTTGGGGGAGCGGGGGGAATGAGCAGTTCTTC.